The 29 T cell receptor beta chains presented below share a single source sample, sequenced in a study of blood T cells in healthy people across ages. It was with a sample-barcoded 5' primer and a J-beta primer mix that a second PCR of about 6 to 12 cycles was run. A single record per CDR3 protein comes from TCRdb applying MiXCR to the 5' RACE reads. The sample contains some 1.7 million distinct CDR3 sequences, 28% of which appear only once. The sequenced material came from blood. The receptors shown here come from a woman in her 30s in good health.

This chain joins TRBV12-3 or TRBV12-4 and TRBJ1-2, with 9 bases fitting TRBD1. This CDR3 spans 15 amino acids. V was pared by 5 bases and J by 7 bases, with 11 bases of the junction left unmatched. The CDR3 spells CASSEGGQGWTGYTF. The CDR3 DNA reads TGTGCCAGCAGTGAAGGGGGACAGGGTTGGACTGGCTACACCTTC.

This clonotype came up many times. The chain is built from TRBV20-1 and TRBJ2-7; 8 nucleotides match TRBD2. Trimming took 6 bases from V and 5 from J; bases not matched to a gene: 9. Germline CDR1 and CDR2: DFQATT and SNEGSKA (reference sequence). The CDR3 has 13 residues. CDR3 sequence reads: CSASRTSTHEQYF. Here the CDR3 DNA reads TGCAGTGCCTCCAGGACTAGCACCCACGAGCAGTACTTC.

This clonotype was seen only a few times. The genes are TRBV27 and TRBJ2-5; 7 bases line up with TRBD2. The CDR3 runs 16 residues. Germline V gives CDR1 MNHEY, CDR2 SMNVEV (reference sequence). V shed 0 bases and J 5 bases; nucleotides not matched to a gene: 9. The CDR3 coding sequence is TGTGCCAGCAGTTTATCGTACCCTAGCGGTGGGGAGACCCAGTACTTC. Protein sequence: CASSLSYPSGGETQYF.

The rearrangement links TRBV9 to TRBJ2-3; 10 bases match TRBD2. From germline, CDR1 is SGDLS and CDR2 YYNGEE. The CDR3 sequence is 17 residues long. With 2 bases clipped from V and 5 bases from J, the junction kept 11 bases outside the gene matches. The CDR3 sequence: CASSVAAGGLRGDTQYF. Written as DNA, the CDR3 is TGTGCCAGCAGCGTGGCAGCGGGGGGGCTACGTGGAGATACGCAGTATTTT.

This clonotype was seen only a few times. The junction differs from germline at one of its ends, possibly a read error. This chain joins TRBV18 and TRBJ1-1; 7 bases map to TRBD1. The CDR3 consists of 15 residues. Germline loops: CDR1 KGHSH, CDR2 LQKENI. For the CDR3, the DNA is TGTGCCAGCTCAAATCCTCAGGGGGTGAACACTGAAGATTTCTTT. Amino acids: CASSNPQGVNTEDFF.

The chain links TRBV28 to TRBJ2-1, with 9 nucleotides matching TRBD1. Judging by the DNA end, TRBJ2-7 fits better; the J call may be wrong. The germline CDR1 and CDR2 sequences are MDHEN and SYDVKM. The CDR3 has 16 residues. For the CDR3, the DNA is TGTGCCAGCAGGGGCCCAACCGGACAGGGGAACAATGAGCAGTACTTC. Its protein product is CASRGPTGQGNNEQYF.

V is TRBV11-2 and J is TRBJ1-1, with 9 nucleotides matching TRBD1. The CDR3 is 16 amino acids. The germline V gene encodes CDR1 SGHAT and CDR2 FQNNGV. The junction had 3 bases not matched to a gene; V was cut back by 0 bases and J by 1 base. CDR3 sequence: CASSLDLGQGNTEAFF. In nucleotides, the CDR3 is TGTGCCAGCAGCTTAGATCTGGGACAGGGGAACACTGAAGCTTTCTTT.

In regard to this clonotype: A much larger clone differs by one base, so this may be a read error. The CDR3 loop reads CASSLGAGGLPGANVRTF. The CDR3 DNA reads TGTGCCAGCAGCTTAGGGGCAGGGGGCTTGCCTGGGGCCAACGTCCGGACTTTC. The chain is built from TRBV7-2 and TRBJ2-6; 8 nucleotides match TRBD1. Germline CDR1 SGHTA, CDR2 FQGNSA. The length of the CDR3 is 18 residues.

This chain's CDR3 is CASISGREGEAFF. The CDR3 DNA reads TGTGCCAGCATTTCGGGGAGGGAAGGGGAAGCTTTCTTT. This chain uses TRBV28 with TRBJ1-1; D call uncertain. V shed 7 bases and J shed 8 bases, with 17 bases lying between them. This CDR3 has 13 residues. Germline V gives CDR1 MDHEN, CDR2 SYDVKM.

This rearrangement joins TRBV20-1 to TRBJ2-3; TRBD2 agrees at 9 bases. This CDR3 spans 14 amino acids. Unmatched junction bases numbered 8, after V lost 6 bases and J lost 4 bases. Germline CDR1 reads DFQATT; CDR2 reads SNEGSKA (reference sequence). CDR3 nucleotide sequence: TGCAGTGCCCCGGCTAGCGGGATAGCAGATACGCAGTATTTT. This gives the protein CSAPASGIADTQYF.

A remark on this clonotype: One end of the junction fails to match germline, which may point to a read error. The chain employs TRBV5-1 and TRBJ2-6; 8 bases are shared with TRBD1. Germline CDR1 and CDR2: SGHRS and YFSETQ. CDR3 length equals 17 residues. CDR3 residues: CASSPTGGVSGANVRTF. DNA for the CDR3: TGCGCCAGCAGCCCCACAGGGGGAGTCTCTGGGGCCAACGTCCGGACTTTC.

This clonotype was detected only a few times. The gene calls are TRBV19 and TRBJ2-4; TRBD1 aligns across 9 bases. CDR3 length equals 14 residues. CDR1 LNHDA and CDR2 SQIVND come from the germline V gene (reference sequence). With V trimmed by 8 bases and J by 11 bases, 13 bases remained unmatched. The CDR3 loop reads CASRRWDRETVQYF. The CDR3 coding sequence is TGTGCCAGTCGTAGGTGGGACAGGGAAACGGTTCAGTACTTC.

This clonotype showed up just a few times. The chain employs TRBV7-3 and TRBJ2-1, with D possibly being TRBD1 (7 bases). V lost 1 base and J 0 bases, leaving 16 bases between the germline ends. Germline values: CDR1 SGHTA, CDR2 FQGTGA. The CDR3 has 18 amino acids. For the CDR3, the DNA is TGTGCCAGCAGCTTAATAGGGGGCGGGGTGAGCTCCTACAATGAGCAGTTCTTC. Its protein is CASSLIGGGVSSYNEQFF.

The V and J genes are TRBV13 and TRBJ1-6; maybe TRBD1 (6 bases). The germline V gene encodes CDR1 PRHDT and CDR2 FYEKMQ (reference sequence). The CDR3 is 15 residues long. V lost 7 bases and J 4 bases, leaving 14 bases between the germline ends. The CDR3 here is CASTEGENYNSPLHF. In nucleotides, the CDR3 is TGTGCCAGCACAGAGGGGGAGAATTATAATTCACCCCTCCACTTT.

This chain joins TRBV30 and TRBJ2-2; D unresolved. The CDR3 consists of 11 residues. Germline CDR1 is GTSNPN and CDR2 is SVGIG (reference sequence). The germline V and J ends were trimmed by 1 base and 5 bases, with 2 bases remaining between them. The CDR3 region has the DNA TGTGCCTGGAGTGGGACCGGGGAGCTGTTTTTT. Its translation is CAWSGTGELFF.

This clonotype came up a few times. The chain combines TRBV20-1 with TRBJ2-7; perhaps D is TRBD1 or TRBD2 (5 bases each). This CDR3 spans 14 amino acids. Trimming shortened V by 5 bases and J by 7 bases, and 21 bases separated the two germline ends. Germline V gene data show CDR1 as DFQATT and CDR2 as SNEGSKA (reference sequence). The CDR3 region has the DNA TGCAGTGCTCCCTCCCCGGGGCAGGAAAGGGAGCAGTACTTC. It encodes CSAPSPGQEREQYF.

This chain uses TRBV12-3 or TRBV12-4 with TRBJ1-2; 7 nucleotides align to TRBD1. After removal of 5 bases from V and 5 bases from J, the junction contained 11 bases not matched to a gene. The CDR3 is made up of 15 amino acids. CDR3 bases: TGTGCCAGCAGTACTCGACAGGGAAATGTTTATGGCTACACCTTC. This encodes CASSTRQGNVYGYTF.

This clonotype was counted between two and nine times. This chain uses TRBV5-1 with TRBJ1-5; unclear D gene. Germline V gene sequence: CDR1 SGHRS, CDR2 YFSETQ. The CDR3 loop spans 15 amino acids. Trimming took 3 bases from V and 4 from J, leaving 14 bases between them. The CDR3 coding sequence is TGCGCCAGCAGCTCAGGACCCATTGGGAATCAGCCCCAGCATTTT. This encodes CASSSGPIGNQPQHF.

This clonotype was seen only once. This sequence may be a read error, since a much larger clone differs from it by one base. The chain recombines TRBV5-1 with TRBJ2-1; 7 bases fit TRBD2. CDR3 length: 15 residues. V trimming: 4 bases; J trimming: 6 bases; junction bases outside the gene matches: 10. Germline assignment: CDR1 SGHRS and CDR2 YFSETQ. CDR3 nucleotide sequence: TGCGCCAGCAGCAGCACGACTAGCTCGCGCAATGAGCAGTTCTTC. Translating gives CASSSTTSSRNEQFF.

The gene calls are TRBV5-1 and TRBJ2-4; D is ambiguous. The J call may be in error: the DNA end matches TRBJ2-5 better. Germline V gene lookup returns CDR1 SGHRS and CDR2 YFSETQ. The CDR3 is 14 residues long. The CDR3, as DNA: TGCGCCAGCAGCTTTGCGGTTAACCAAGAGACCCAGTACTTC. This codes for CASSFAVNQETQYF.

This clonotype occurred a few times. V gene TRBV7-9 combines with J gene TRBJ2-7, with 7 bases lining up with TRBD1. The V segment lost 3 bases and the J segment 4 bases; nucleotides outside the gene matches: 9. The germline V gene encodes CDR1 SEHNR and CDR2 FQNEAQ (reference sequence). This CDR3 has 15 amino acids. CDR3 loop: CASSFTGEREYEQYF. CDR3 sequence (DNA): TGTGCCAGCAGCTTTACAGGGGAAAGGGAGTACGAGCAGTACTTC.

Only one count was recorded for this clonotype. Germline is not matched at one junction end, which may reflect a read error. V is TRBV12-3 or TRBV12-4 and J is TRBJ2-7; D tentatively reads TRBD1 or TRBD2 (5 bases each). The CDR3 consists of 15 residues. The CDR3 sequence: CASSSHRQRDYEEYF. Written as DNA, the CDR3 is TGTGCCAGCAGTTCGCACAGACAGAGAGACTACGAGGAGTACTTC.

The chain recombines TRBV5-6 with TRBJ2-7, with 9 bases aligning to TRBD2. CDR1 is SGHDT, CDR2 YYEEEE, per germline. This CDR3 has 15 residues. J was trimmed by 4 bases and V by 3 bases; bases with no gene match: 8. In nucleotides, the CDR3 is TGTGCCAGCAGCTCGCCGACTAGCGGAATGTACGAGCAGTACTTC. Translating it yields CASSSPTSGMYEQYF.

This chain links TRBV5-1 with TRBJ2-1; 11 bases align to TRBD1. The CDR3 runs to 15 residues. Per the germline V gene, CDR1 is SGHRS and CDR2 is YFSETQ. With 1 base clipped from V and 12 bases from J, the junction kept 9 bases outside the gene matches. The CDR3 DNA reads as TGCGCCAGCAGCTTGTTCCGGACAGGGGGCGACGGGCAGTTCTTC. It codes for CASSLFRTGGDGQFF. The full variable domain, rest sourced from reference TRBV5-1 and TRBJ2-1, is KAGVTQTPRYLIKTRGQQVTLSCSPISGHRSVSWYQQTPGQGLQFLFEYFSETQRNKGNFPGRFSGRQFSNSRSEMNVSTLELGDSALYLCASSLFRTGGDGQFFGPGTRLTVL.

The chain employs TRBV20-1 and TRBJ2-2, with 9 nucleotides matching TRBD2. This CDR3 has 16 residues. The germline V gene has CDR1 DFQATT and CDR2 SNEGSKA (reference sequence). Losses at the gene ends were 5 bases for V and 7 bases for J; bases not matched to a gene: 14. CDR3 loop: CSALSGSGGSGGELFF. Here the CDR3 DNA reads TGCAGTGCTCTGAGCGGGAGCGGGGGGTCTGGCGGGGAGCTGTTTTTT.

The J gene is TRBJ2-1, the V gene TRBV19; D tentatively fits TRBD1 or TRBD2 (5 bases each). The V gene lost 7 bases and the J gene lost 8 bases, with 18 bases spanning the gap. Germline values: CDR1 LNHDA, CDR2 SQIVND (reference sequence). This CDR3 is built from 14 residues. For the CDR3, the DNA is TGTGCCAGTAAGGTGGTCAGGGACGGTGATGAGCAGTTCTTC. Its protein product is CASKVVRDGDEQFF.

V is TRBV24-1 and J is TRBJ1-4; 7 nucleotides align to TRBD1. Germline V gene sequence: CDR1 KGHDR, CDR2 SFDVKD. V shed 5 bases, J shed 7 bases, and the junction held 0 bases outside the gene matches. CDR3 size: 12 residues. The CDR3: CATSGDSEKLFF. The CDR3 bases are TGTGCCACCAGTGGGGACAGTGAAAAACTGTTTTTT.

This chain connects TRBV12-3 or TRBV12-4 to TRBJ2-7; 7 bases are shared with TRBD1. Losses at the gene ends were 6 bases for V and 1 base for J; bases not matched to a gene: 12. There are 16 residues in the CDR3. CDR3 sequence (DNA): TGTGCCAGCAGGCCCGGGACAGCTCGATTTTCCTACGAGCAGTACTTC. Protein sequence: CASRPGTARFSYEQYF.

The CDR3 spells CSAPGTSGLGGSYNEQFF. In nucleotides, the CDR3 is TGCAGTGCGCCCGGGACTAGCGGATTGGGAGGGTCCTACAATGAGCAGTTCTTC. The chain employs TRBV20-1 and TRBJ2-1; 11 bases fit TRBD2. Germline CDR1 is DFQATT and CDR2 is SNEGSKA (reference sequence). V gave up 6 bases and J gave up 1 base; unmatched junction bases: 14. There are 18 residues in the CDR3.